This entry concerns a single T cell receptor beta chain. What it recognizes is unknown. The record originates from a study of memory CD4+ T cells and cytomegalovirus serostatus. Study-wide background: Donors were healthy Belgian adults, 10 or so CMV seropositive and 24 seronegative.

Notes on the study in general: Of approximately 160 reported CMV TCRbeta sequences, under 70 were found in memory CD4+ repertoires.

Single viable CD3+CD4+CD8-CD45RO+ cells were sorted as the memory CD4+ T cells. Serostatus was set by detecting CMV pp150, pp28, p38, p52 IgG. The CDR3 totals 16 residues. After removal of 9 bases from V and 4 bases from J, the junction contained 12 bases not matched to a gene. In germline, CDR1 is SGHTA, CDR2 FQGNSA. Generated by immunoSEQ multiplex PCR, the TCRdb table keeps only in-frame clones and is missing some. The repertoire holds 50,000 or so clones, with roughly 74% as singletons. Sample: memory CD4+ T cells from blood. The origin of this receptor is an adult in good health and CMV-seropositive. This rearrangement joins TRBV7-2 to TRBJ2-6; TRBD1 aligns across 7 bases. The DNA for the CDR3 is TGTGCCAGTGAAAGGGGAAGGGGGCCAGGGGCCAACGTCCTGACTTTC. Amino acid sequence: CASERGRGPGANVLTF. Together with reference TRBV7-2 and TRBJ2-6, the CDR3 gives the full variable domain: GAGVSQSPSNKVTEKGKDVELRCDPISGHTALYWYRQSLGQGLEFLIYFQGNSAPDKSGLPSDRFSAERTGGSVSTLTIQRTQQEDSAVYLCASERGRGPGANVLTFGAGSRLTVL.